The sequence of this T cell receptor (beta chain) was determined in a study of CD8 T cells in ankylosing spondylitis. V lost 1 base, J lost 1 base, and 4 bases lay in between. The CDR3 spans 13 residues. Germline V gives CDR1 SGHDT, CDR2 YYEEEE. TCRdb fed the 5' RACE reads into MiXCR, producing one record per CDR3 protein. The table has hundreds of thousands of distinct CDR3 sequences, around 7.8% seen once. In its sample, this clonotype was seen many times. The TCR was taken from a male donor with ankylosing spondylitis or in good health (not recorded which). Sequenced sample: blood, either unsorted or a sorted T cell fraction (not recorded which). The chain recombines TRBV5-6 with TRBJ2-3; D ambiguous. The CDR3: CASSLKGTDTQYF. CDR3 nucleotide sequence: TGTGCCAGCAGCTTGAAGGGCACAGATACGCAGTATTTT.